The 3 T cell receptor beta chains reported below all come from one sample, sequenced in a study of blood T cell repertoires in COVID-19. Libraries were prepared by immunoSEQ multiplex PCR; TCRdb keeps only in-frame clonotypes and omits some of them. The table records around 170,000 clones, around 86% of them present only once. Sequencing input: peripheral blood. These receptors originate from a woman in her twenties or thirties with active or convalescent COVID-19.

This chain links TRBV10-3 with TRBJ1-2; 9 nucleotides agree with TRBD1. The V gene end was trimmed by 10 bases and the J gene end by 2 bases; junction bases not matched to a gene: 5. The CDR3 is 13 amino acids. Germline CDR1 is ENHRY and CDR2 is SYGVKD. The CDR3, as DNA: TGTGCCACCCAAGGGACAGGGAACTATGGCTACACCTTC. This codes for CATQGTGNYGYTF.

The chain combines TRBV5-1 with TRBJ1-1; D gene ambiguous. The CDR3 spans 14 residues. In germline, CDR1 is SGHRS, CDR2 YFSETQ. The V end was cut by 1 base, the J end by 0 bases, with 7 bases between. Here the CDR3 reads CASSLSGMNTEAFF. DNA of the CDR3: TGCGCCAGCAGCTTGTCGGGAATGAACACTGAAGCTTTCTTT.

The chain has TRBV3-1 (or the pseudogene TRBV3-2) and TRBJ1-1; D gene ambiguous. Per germline, CDR1 LGHDT and CDR2 YNNKEL (reference sequence). V was clipped by 2 bases and J by 4 bases, with 2 bases between them. The CDR3 is 11 amino acids. The CDR3 reads CASSQRTEAFF. Here the CDR3 DNA reads TGTGCCAGCAGCCAACGCACTGAAGCTTTCTTT.